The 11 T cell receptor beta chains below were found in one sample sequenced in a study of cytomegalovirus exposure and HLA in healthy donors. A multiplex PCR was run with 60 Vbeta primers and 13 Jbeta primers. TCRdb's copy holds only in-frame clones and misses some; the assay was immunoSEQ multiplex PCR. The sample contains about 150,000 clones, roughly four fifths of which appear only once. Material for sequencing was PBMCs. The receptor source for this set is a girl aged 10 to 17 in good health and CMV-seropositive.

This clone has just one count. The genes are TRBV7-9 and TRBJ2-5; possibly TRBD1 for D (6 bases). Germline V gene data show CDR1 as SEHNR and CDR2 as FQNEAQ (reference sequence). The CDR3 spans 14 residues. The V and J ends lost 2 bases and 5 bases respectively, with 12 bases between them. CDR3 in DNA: TGTGCCAGCAGCTTAAAACAGGGAAGGGAGACCCAGTACTTC. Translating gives CASSLKQGRETQYF.

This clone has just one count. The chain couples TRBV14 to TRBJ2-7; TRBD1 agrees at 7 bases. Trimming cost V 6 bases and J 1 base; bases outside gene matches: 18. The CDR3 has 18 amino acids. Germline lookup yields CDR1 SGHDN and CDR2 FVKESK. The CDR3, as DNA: TGTGCCAGCAGAGCTGGGGCAGGGGGTTCCTTGGGTTCCTACGAGCAGTACTTC. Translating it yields CASRAGAGGSLGSYEQYF.

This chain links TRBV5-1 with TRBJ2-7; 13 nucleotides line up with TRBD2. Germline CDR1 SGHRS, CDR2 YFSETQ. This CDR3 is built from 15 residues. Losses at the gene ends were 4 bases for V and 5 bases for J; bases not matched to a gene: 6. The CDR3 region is CASSNTSGGANEQYF. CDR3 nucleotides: TGCGCCAGCAGCAACACTAGCGGGGGGGCAAACGAGCAGTACTTC. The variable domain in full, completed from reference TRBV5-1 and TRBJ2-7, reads KAGVTQTPRYLIKTRGQQVTLSCSPISGHRSVSWYQQTPGQGLQFLFEYFSETQRNKGNFPGRFSGRQFSNSRSEMNVSTLELGDSALYLCASSNTSGGANEQYFGPGTRLTVT.

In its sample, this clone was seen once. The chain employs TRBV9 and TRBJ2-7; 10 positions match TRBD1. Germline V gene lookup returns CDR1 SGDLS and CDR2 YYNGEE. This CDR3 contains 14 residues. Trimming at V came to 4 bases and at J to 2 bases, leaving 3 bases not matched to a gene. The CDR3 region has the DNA TGTGCCAGCAGCACAGGACAGGGGGCCTACGAGCAGTACTTC. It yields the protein CASSTGQGAYEQYF.

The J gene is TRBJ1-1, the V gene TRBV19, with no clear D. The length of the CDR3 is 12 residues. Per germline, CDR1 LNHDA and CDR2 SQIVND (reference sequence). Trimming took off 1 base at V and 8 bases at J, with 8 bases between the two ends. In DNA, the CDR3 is TGTGCCAGTAGTATAGCACCCAGAGAAGCTTTCTTT. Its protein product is CASSIAPREAFF.

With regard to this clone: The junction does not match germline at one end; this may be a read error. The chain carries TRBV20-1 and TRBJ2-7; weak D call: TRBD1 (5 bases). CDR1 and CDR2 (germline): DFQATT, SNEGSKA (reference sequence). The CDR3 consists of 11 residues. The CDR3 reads CSAGDRFEQYF. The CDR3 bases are TGCAGTGCTGGAGACAGATTCGAGCAGTACTTC.

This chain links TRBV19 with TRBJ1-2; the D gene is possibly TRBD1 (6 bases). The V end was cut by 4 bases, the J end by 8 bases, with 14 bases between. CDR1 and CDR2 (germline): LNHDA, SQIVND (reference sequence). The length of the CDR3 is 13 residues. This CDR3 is CASSSTGLDGYTF. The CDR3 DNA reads TGTGCCAGTAGTAGTACAGGGCTCGACGGCTACACCTTC. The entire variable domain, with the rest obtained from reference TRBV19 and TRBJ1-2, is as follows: DGGITQSPKYLFRKEGQNVTLSCEQNLNHDAMYWYRQDPGQGLRLIYYSQIVNDFQKGDIAEGYSVSREKKESFPLTVTSAQKNPTAFYLCASSSTGLDGYTFGSGTRLTVV.

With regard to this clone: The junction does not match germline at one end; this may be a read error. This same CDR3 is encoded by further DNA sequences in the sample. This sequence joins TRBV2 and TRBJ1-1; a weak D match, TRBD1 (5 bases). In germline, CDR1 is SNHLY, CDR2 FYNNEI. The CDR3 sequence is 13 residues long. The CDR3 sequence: CASRLQGGTEAFF. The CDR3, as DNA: TGTGCCAGCAGACTTCAGGGTGGGACTGAAGCTTTCTTC.

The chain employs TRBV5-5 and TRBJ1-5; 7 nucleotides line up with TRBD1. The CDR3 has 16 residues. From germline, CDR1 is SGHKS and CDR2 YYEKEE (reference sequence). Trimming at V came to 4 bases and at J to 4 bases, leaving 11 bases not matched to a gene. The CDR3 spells CASSRGPGQINQPQHF. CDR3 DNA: TGTGCCAGCAGCCGGGGGCCGGGACAGATAAATCAGCCCCAGCATTTT.

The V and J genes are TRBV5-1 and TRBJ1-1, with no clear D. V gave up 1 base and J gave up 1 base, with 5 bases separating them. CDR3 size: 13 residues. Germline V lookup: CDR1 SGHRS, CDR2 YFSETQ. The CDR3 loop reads CASSLSQNTEAFF. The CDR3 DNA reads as TGCGCCAGCAGCTTGTCACAGAACACTGAAGCTTTCTTT.

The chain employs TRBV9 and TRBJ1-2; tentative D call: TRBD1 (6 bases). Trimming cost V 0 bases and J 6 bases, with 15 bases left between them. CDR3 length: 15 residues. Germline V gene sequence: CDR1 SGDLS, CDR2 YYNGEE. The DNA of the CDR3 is TGTGCCAGCAGCGTAGCCAGGGGTGGGACGGATGGCTACACCTTC. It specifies CASSVARGGTDGYTF.